This T cell receptor (beta chain) is from a study of T cells in Graves' hyperthyroidism and ophthalmopathy. Looked up from germline, CDR1 is DFQATT and CDR2 is SNEGSKA (reference sequence). The CDR3 has 13 amino acids. V was cut by 7 bases and J by 3 bases, with 13 bases left in between. Broader study findings: Ophthalmopathy was identified by the model a median around 6.9 months ahead of onset. Stable hyperthyroidism was told apart from ophthalmopathy by a model built on 13 V-J features. Clonotypes that were expanded in thyroid above 0.001 mostly appeared in blood too.

Template material for amplifying TCR beta CDR3 regions consisted of RNA transcripts. The study used the HTBI primer set for a first-round RT-PCR of the TCR CDR3. In TCRdb, the multiplex PCR reads were re-called with MiXCR into one record per CDR3 protein. The sample has hundreds of thousands of distinct CDR3 sequences; approximately 15% are singletons. PBMCs came from more than 9 ml fresh peripheral blood. This clonotype was picked up many times. The antigen remains undetermined. The sample was blood. The genes are TRBV20-1 and TRBJ2-1, with D uncertain. This receptor was taken from a woman between 18 and 29 years old with Graves' hyperthyroidism. CDR3 loop: CSVIKDGYNEQFF. The CDR3 coding sequence is TGCAGTGTTATAAAGGATGGCTACAATGAGCAGTTCTTC.